The next 14 T cell receptor beta chains were all read from a single sample in a study of tumor-infiltrating lymphocytes in primary liver carcinoma (TCRdb year 2017). Total RNA and DNA were co-extracted from roughly 20-30 mg of bulk tissue with the AllPrep DNA/RNA mini kit, without cell sorting. TCRdb lists the instrument as Illumina HiSeq 2500. TCRbeta-specific cDNA was reverse-transcribed from roughly 500 ng total RNA using a constant-region primer and ProtoScript II reverse transcriptase. Construction of the TCRbeta libraries relied on three nested rounds of multiplex PCR, following a slightly modified ARM-PCR procedure. Each of the first two PCR rounds ran for roughly 9 cycles using multiplex TRBV1-TRBV30 forward primers together with a Cbeta reverse primer. TCRdb reworked the public reads: Q25 trimming with fastp, MiXCR clone assembly, productive beta chains retained. CDR3 protein sequences are deduplicated, and each keeps its most common genes and DNA. This sample has under 90,000 distinct CDR3 sequences in its table, and approximately 72% of those were observed once. The top ten constitute just under 20% of the sample.

Source material: liver tumor tissue from sampling region 1. According to the study, the label for this sample's cell subset or site signals: tumor region T1, superior pole. The receptors come from a man aged 35-49 years with primary liver carcinoma and hepatitis B virus infection.

About this clonotype itself: The missing conserved phenylalanine or tryptophan at the end of this CDR3 makes a read error likely. The chain employs TRBV7-9 and TRBJ2-2; unclear D gene. Germline lookup yields CDR1 SEHNR and CDR2 FQNEAQ (reference sequence). This CDR3 contains 14 residues. The germline V and J ends were trimmed by 1 base and 5 bases, with 8 bases remaining between them. The CDR3 DNA reads as TGTGCCAGCAGCTTAGTGATTCAGACCGGGGAGCTGTTTTTG. Amino acids: CASSLVIQTGELFL.

This clonotype was observed a handful of times. Being one base from a much bigger clone, this may be a read error. This chain uses TRBV10-3 with TRBJ2-5, with 12 positions matching TRBD2. The CDR3 covers 17 residues. Germline V gene sequence: CDR1 ENHRY, CDR2 SYGVKD. V trimming: 0 bases; J trimming: 5 bases; junction bases outside the gene matches: 7. The CDR3 coding sequence is TGTGCCATCAGTGAGTCGCCTAGCGGGAGGGAGCTGGAGACCCAGTACTTC. Translation gives CAISESPSGRELETQYF.

Concerning this clonotype itself: Because it lacks the conserved phenylalanine or tryptophan at the end, this CDR3 is likely a read error. DNA for the CDR3: TGTGCCAGCAGATTAGTCGGCGTGGGGTCGGGTGAAGGTACGCAGTATCTT. It translates to CASRLVGVGSGEGTQYL. V gene TRBV11-2 combines with J gene TRBJ2-3; D not certain. This CDR3 comprises 17 residues. Per germline, CDR1 SGHAT and CDR2 FQNNGV.

The chain is built from TRBV28 and TRBJ2-7; 10 nucleotides match TRBD1. The CDR3 totals 16 residues. V lost 5 bases, J lost 5 bases, and 12 bases stayed unmatched. The germline V gene encodes CDR1 MDHEN and CDR2 SYDVKM. This CDR3 reads CASSALVGTGVDEQYF. CDR3 coding DNA: TGTGCCAGCAGTGCCCTTGTGGGGACAGGGGTCGACGAGCAGTACTTC.

The V gene is TRBV20-1, the J gene TRBJ2-7; D remains unclear. This CDR3 has 12 residues. V was clipped by 7 bases and J by 0 bases, with 10 bases between them. The germline V gene has CDR1 DFQATT and CDR2 SNEGSKA (reference sequence). CDR3 sequence (DNA): TGCAGTGAGGCGTTAGTCTCCTACGAGCAGTACTTC. It specifies CSEALVSYEQYF.

In regard to this clonotype: The junction and the germline gene differ at one end; a read error may be behind it. The V call is TRBV6-6, the J call TRBJ2-7; unclear D gene. CDR3 length: 14 residues. Germline V gives CDR1 MNHNY, CDR2 SVGAGI (reference sequence). CDR3 sequence: CASRSRTQAQERYF. CDR3 nucleotide sequence: TGTGCCAGCAGATCTAGGACCCAGGCCCAGGAGCGGTACTTC.

This chain joins TRBV6-5 and TRBJ2-7; D perhaps matches TRBD1 (6 bases). Germline lookup yields CDR1 MNHEY and CDR2 SVGAGI. Trimming cost V 2 bases and J 12 bases, with 17 bases left between them. The CDR3 loop spans 13 amino acids. CDR3 DNA sequence: TGTGCCAGCAGTTACACAGGGAATAACGAGTGGTACTTC. Translation: CASSYTGNNEWYF.

As concerns this clonotype: In this CDR3 the conserved last residue, phenylalanine or tryptophan, is missing, so a read error is likely. The chain links TRBV23-1 to TRBJ2-1, with D maybe TRBD2 (5 bases). TRBV23-1 is flagged as an ORF with uncertain function. The CDR3 totals 17 residues. V was pared by 6 bases and J by 4 bases, with 22 bases between. CDR3 nucleotides: TGCGCCAGCAGCCGGCTTGACTACCTACAAGTTTACAATGAGCAGTTCTTA. This encodes CASSRLDYLQVYNEQFL.

The chain carries TRBV5-4 and TRBJ2-1; 7 bases match TRBD2. This CDR3 has 15 residues. V shed 7 bases and J 4 bases; nucleotides not matched to a gene: 11. The germline CDR1 and CDR2 sequences are SGHNT and YYREEE (reference sequence). The CDR3: CASGGRRAGYNEQFF. The CDR3 nucleotides read TGTGCCAGCGGCGGTCGACGAGCGGGGTACAATGAGCAGTTCTTC.

This clonotype appeared many times. This sequence joins TRBV5-6 and TRBJ2-2, with unresolved D. Trimming removed 0 bases at V and 1 base at J, with 7 bases between. The CDR3 totals 15 residues. Germline V CDR1 and CDR2: SGHDT, YYEEEE. DNA for the CDR3: TGTGCCAGCAGCTTGGTTGGCAGGAACACCGGGGAGCTGTTTTTT. It specifies CASSLVGRNTGELFF.

Comments on this clonotype: It may be a read error: a sequence one base away is much more abundant. CDR3 residues: CASLRVTEAFF. The CDR3 region has the DNA TGTGCCAGCCTCAGGGTCACTGAAGCTTTCTTT. The J gene is TRBJ1-1, the V gene TRBV28; possible D gene TRBD1, 5 bases. Trimming took 8 bases from V and 4 from J, leaving 8 bases between them. Per the germline V gene, CDR1 is MDHEN and CDR2 is SYDVKM. CDR3 length: 11 amino acids.

This rearrangement joins TRBV6-1 to TRBJ2-7; no clear D. The germline V gene has CDR1 MNHNS and CDR2 SASEGT. V was cut by 9 bases and J by 1 base, with 10 bases left in between. The CDR3 consists of 12 residues. The CDR3 sequence: CARSEQSYEQYF. The CDR3 DNA reads as TGTGCCAGGAGCGAACAGTCCTACGAGCAGTACTTC.

In regard to this clonotype: The conserved final phenylalanine or tryptophan is absent from the CDR3, which likely points to a read error. V and J are TRBV5-4 and TRBJ2-5; 11 bases agree with TRBD1. Per germline, CDR1 SGHNT and CDR2 YYREEE (reference sequence). The length of the CDR3 is 14 residues. CDR3 amino acids: CASSSDRGLETQYS. The CDR3 DNA follows: TGTGCCAGCAGCTCGGACAGGGGGCTGGAGACTCAGTACTCC.

About this clonotype itself: A much larger clone lies one base from this, so it may be a read error. The chain couples TRBV7-9 to TRBJ2-1, with D unresolved. The CDR3 extends over 13 amino acids. With 0 bases removed from V and 9 bases from J, the gap between germline ends came to 9 bases. Germline CDR1 reads SEHNR; CDR2 reads FQNEAQ (reference sequence). The CDR3 nucleotides read TGTGCCAGCAGCTTAGCCTTGGACGTTGAGCAGTTCTTC. It is translated as CASSLALDVEQFF.